What follows are 21 T cell receptor beta chains derived from one specimen sequenced in a study of blood T cell repertoires in COVID-19. The data were produced by immunoSEQ multiplex PCR, yet TCRdb's version contains in-frame clones alone and is incomplete. The table lists under 300,000 clones, 90% to 95% of them singletons. The source material was PBMCs or T cells enriched from blood (not recorded which). The receptors were gathered from a woman aged 18 to 35 who had recovered from COVID-19.

The sample holds a few counts of this clone. The genes are TRBV9 and TRBJ2-1, with a tentative D call TRBD2 (7 bases). The V end was cut by 0 bases, the J end by 7 bases, with 20 bases between. Germline V lookup: CDR1 SGDLS, CDR2 YYNGEE. The CDR3 totals 17 residues. This CDR3 reads CASSVAAAGARGNEQFF. The CDR3 DNA reads as TGTGCCAGCAGCGTAGCTGCCGCGGGGGCCAGGGGTAATGAGCAGTTCTTC.

The genes are TRBV4-1 and TRBJ1-2; D possibly corresponds to TRBD1 (5 bases). Germline V gives CDR1 MGHRA, CDR2 YSYEKL. The CDR3 extends over 13 amino acids. V was shortened by 0 bases and J by 10 bases, with 12 bases between the two germline ends. The CDR3 sequence: CASSQDPAGYYTF. The CDR3 DNA reads TGCGCCAGCAGCCAAGATCCGGCAGGGTACTACACCTTC.

The chain combines TRBV19 with TRBJ1-1, with D possibly matching TRBD1 (6 bases). CDR1 LNHDA and CDR2 SQIVND come from the germline V gene (reference sequence). The V gene lost 4 bases and the J gene lost 3 bases, with 27 bases spanning the gap. The length of the CDR3 is 19 residues. CDR3 residues: CASSTAVWGQGLEDTEAFF. The CDR3 nucleotides read TGTGCCAGTAGTACGGCGGTTTGGGGACAAGGGCTCGAGGACACTGAAGCTTTCTTT.

This chain's CDR3 is CASSPRGDSGNTIYF. DNA for the CDR3: TGTGCCAGCAGCCCTAGGGGCGACTCTGGAAACACCATATATTTT. The gene calls are TRBV14 and TRBJ1-3; perhaps TRBD1 as D (5 bases). V lost 4 bases and J lost 0, with 10 bases in between. The V gene's germline CDR1 is SGHDN and CDR2 FVKESK. This CDR3 has 15 amino acids.

As concerns this clone: An end of the junction does not agree with germline; a read error may underlie this. CDR3 residues: CSARDRGVKEF. Written as DNA, the CDR3 is TGCAGTGCCCGGGACAGGGGGGTCAAAGAATTT. This chain links TRBV20-1 with TRBJ1-1, with 11 bases aligning to TRBD1. The germline gives CDR1 DFQATT, CDR2 SNEGSKA (reference sequence). This CDR3 comprises 11 residues.

V is TRBV19 and J is TRBJ2-3, with D possibly being TRBD2 (7 bases). CDR1 and CDR2 (germline): LNHDA, SQIVND (reference sequence). Between the trimmed V and J ends, which lost 1 base and 2 bases, there was a span of 13 bases. The CDR3 spans 16 residues. The CDR3 nucleotides are TGTGCCAGTAGTATAGTGGGGGGGGCCCTCACAGATACGCAGTATTTT. It codes for CASSIVGGALTDTQYF.

This clone was observed a single time. J is TRBJ1-6 and V is TRBV19; D might be TRBD1 (5 bases). Between the trimmed V and J ends, which lost 6 bases and 5 bases, there was a span of 17 bases. CDR1 and CDR2 (germline): LNHDA, SQIVND (reference sequence). This CDR3 is built from 16 residues. CDR3 protein: CASSVVYAGNNSPLHF. In nucleotides, the CDR3 is TGTGCCAGTAGCGTCGTTTACGCAGGGAATAATTCACCCCTCCACTTT.

The V call is TRBV9, the J call TRBJ1-2; the match to TRBD1 covers 8 bases. The CDR3 runs to 15 residues. The V segment lost 4 bases and the J segment 7 bases; nucleotides outside the gene matches: 12. Germline-derived CDR1 and CDR2 are SGDLS and YYNGEE. The CDR3 DNA sequence: TGTGCCAGCAGCTTAATACAGGGGGAGAAGGGTGGCTACACCTTC. This codes for CASSLIQGEKGGYTF.

The genes are TRBV4-2 and TRBJ1-4, with TRBD1 matching 11 bases. The germline CDR1 and CDR2 sequences are LGHNA and YNFKEQ. V shed 0 bases, J shed 8 bases, and the junction held 2 bases outside the gene matches. CDR3 length: 15 amino acids. The CDR3 here is CASSQEGTGGEKLFF. CDR3 nucleotides: TGTGCCAGCAGCCAAGAGGGGACAGGGGGAGAAAAACTGTTTTTT.

The rearrangement joins TRBV2 to TRBJ2-1; 11 bases map to TRBD2. V lost 5 bases and J lost 9; bases outside the gene matches: 9. Germline assignment: CDR1 SNHLY and CDR2 FYNNEI. This CDR3 contains 15 residues. CDR3 sequence: CASSLLAGGESEQFF. The DNA for the CDR3 is TGTGCCAGCAGTCTTCTAGCGGGGGGTGAGAGTGAGCAGTTCTTC.

V usage is TRBV19 and J usage is TRBJ2-1, with TRBD1 identical over 7 bases. Looked up from germline, CDR1 is LNHDA and CDR2 is SQIVND (reference sequence). CDR3 length: 16 residues. J lost 5 bases, V lost 5 bases, and 12 bases had no gene match. The CDR3 sequence: CASSGKGQVINNEQFF. CDR3 nucleotides: TGTGCCAGTAGTGGAAAAGGACAGGTAATCAACAATGAGCAGTTCTTC. The full variable domain, rest sourced from reference TRBV19 and TRBJ2-1, is DGGITQSPKYLFRKEGQNVTLSCEQNLNHDAMYWYRQDPGQGLRLIYYSQIVNDFQKGDIAEGYSVSREKKESFPLTVTSAQKNPTAFYLCASSGKGQVINNEQFFGPGTRLTVL.

The chain combines TRBV3-1 (or the pseudogene TRBV3-2) with TRBJ1-1, with D possibly matching TRBD1 (5 bases). The CDR3 is made up of 16 amino acids. Germline V gene sequence: CDR1 LGHDT, CDR2 YNNKEL (reference sequence). V gave up 1 base and J gave up 1 base, with 13 bases separating them. The CDR3: CASSQVPGGGNTEAFF. DNA for the CDR3: TGTGCCAGCAGCCAAGTTCCCGGGGGGGGGAACACTGAAGCTTTCTTT.

This clone was seen just once. This CDR3 is also generated by other DNA sequences in the sample. V and J are TRBV28 and TRBJ2-5; D perhaps matches TRBD2 (5 bases). Trimming removed 3 bases at V and 2 bases at J, with 7 bases between. The V gene's germline CDR1 is MDHEN and CDR2 SYDVKM. This CDR3 is built from 13 residues. In DNA, the CDR3 is TGTGCCAGCAGTTTCCCGGGACAAGAGACCCAGTACTTC. Protein: CASSFPGQETQYF.

This sequence joins TRBV11-2 and TRBJ1-3; no clear D gene. V lost 0 bases to trimming and J lost 8 bases, with 8 bases between them. This CDR3 has 13 residues. Looked up from germline, CDR1 is SGHAT and CDR2 is FQNNGV. The CDR3 DNA follows: TGTGCCAGCAGCTTAGATCCAGGTTACACCATATATTTT. This gives the protein CASSLDPGYTIYF.

The J gene is TRBJ1-2, the V gene TRBV2; 7 positions agree with TRBD1. Germline trimming cut 4 bases from V and 6 bases from J; bases unmatched to any gene: 11. Germline V gene sequence: CDR1 SNHLY, CDR2 FYNNEI. This CDR3 region has 15 residues. The CDR3 reads CASSAGTAYSNGYTF. CDR3 sequence (DNA): TGTGCCAGCAGTGCCGGGACAGCCTATTCCAATGGCTACACCTTC.

CDR3 nucleotide sequence: TGTGCCAGCAATCGACAGGGGCTTGGCACTGAAGCTTTCTTT. Encoded protein: CASNRQGLGTEAFF. The chain recombines TRBV27 with TRBJ1-1; 8 nucleotides agree with TRBD1. The CDR3 is made up of 14 amino acids. Unmatched junction bases numbered 8, after V lost 7 bases and J lost 4 bases. Germline-derived CDR1 and CDR2 are MNHEY and SMNVEV (reference sequence).

The CDR3 sequence: CASSLEGLARQETQYF. The CDR3 DNA follows: TGTGCCAGCAGCTTAGAGGGGCTAGCGCGGCAAGAGACCCAGTACTTC. The chain recombines TRBV7-8 with TRBJ2-5; D is possibly TRBD2 (6 bases). V lost 1 base and J 2 bases, leaving 14 bases between the germline ends. In germline, CDR1 is SGHVS, CDR2 FQNEAQ. CDR3 length: 16 amino acids.

This clone was seen only once. The chain combines TRBV5-1 with TRBJ1-1; a possible D gene is TRBD1 (6 bases). Germline lookup yields CDR1 SGHRS and CDR2 YFSETQ. The CDR3 covers 14 residues. The ends were cut back, 5 bases at V and 4 bases at J, with 15 bases in the middle. CDR3 coding DNA: TGCGCCAGCAGTCAACAGGGAAGTTTCACTGAAGCTTTCTTT. It yields the protein CASSQQGSFTEAFF.

Written as DNA, the CDR3 is TGTGCCAGTAGTATCCGAGACGGGTACAATCAGCCCCAGCATTTT. Translation gives CASSIRDGYNQPQHF. The V gene is TRBV19, the J gene TRBJ1-5; D unresolved. The CDR3 has 15 residues. V dropped 3 bases and J dropped 3 bases, with 12 bases sitting between them. Germline values: CDR1 LNHDA, CDR2 SQIVND (reference sequence). Full variable domain (rest looked up from reference TRBV19 and TRBJ1-5): DGGITQSPKYLFRKEGQNVTLSCEQNLNHDAMYWYRQDPGQGLRLIYYSQIVNDFQKGDIAEGYSVSREKKESFPLTVTSAQKNPTAFYLCASSIRDGYNQPQHFGDGTRLSIL.

The chain couples TRBV18 to TRBJ2-7; maybe TRBD1 (5 bases). CDR1 and CDR2 (germline): KGHSH, LQKENI. V was shortened by 3 bases and J by 6 bases, with 15 bases between the two germline ends. CDR3 length: 14 residues. The CDR3 bases are TGTGCCAGCTCACCTTCCCAAGGGGCCCTCGAGCAGTACTTC. This gives the protein CASSPSQGALEQYF.

This sequence joins TRBV5-1 and TRBJ1-1; possible D gene TRBD1, 6 bases. The V and J ends lost 0 bases and 8 bases respectively, with 8 bases between them. In germline, CDR1 is SGHRS, CDR2 YFSETQ. The CDR3 consists of 12 residues. CDR3 DNA sequence: TGCGCCAGCAGCTTGGACAGGGTCGAAGCTTTCTTT. Its translation: CASSLDRVEAFF. The complete variable domain, with remaining parts taken from reference TRBV5-1 and TRBJ1-1, reads KAGVTQTPRYLIKTRGQQVTLSCSPISGHRSVSWYQQTPGQGLQFLFEYFSETQRNKGNFPGRFSGRQFSNSRSEMNVSTLELGDSALYLCASSLDRVEAFFGQGTRLTVV.